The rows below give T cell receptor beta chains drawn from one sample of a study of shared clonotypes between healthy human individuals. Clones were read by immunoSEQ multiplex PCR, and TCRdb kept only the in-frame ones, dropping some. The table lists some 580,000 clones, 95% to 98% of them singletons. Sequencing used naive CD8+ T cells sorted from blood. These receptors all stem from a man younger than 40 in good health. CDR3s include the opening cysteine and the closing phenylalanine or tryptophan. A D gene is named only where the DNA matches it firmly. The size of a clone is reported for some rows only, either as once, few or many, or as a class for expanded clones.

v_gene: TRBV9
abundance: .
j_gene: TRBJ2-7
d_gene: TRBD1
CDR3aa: CASSVVGDRGYEQYF
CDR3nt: TGTGCCAGCAGCGTAGTGGGAGACAGGGGCTACGAGCAGTACTTC

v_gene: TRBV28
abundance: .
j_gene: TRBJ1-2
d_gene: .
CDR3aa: CASSWLDRVKKTNYGYTF
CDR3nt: TGTGCCAGCAGCTGGCTGGACCGGGTTAAGAAGACTAACTATGGCTACACCTTC

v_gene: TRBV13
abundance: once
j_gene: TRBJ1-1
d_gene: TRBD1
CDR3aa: CASSSTGVANTEAFF
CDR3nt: TGTGCCAGCAGCTCGACAGGGGTTGCGAACACTGAAGCTTTCTTT

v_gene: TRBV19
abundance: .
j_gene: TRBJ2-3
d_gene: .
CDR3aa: CATGGEFTDTQYF
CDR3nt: TGTGCCACCGGTGGGGAGTTCACAGATACGCAGTATTTT

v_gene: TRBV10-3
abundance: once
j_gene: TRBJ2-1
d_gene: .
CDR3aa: CATESELFEQFF
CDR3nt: TGTGCCACCGAAAGCGAGCTTTTTGAGCAGTTCTTC

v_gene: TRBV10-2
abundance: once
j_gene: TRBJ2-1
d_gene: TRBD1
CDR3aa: CASSESWQGAYNEQFF
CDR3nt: TGCGCCAGCAGTGAGTCTTGGCAGGGGGCCTACAATGAGCAGTTCTTC

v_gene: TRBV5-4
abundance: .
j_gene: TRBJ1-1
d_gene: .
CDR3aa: CASSLNWGDTEAFF
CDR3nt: TGTGCCAGCAGCTTGAATTGGGGGGACACTGAAGCTTTCTTT

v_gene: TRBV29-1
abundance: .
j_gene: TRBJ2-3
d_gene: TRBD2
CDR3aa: CSVRLAGEYLTGGFREDTQYF
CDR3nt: TGCAGCGTTCGGCTAGCGGGAGAATACTTAACCGGCGGCTTCAGGGAAGATACGCAGTATTTT

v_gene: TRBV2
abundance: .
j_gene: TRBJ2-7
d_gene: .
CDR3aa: CASKPGVSYEQYF
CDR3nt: TGTGCCAGCAAACCGGGGGTCTCCTACGAGCAGTACTTC

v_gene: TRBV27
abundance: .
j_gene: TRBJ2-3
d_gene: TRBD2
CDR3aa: CASSRMSGSGGPRTDTQYF
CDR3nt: TGTGCCAGCAGTAGGATGTCTGGTTCGGGAGGGCCTCGCACAGATACGCAGTATTTT

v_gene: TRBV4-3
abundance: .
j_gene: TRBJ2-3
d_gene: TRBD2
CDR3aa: CASSQDPTSGVSTDTQYF
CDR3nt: TGCGCCAGCAGCCAAGATCCGACTAGCGGAGTGAGCACAGATACGCAGTATTTT

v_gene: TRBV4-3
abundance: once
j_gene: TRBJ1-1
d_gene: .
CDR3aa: CASSQDEDGGAEAFF
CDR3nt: TGCGCCAGCAGCCAAGATGAGGACGGTGGCGCTGAAGCTTTCTTT

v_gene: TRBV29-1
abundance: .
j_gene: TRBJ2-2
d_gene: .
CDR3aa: CSVLANTGELFF
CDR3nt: TGCAGCGTTTTAGCGAACACCGGGGAGCTGTTTTTT

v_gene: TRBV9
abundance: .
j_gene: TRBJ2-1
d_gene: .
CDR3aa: CASSVDGNEQFF
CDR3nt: TGTGCCAGCAGCGTAGACGGCAATGAGCAGTTCTTC

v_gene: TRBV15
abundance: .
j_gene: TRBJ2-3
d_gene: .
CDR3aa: CATSQTGTDTQYF
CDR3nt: TGTGCCACCAGCCAAACGGGGACAGATACGCAGTATTTT

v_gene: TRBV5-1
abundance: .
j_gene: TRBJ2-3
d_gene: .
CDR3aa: CASSPRLRPKRTDTQYF
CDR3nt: TGCGCCAGCAGCCCGAGGCTCAGACCGAAACGCACAGATACGCAGTATTTT

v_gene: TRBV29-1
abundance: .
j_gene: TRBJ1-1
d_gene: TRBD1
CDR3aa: CSVEEGTANTEAFF
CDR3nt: TGCAGCGTTGAAGAGGGGACAGCGAACACTGAAGCTTTCTTT

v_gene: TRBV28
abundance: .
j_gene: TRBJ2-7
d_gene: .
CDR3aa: CASSPRAYEQYF
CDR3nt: TGTGCCAGCAGCCCCCGGGCCTACGAGCAGTACTTC

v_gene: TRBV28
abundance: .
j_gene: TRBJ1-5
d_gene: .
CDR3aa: CASSFRGRGGNQPQHF
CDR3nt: TGTGCCAGCAGTTTTAGGGGCAGGGGCGGCAATCAGCCCCAGCATTTT

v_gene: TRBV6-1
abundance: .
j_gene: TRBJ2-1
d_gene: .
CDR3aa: CASRDKKEQFF
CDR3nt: TGTGCCAGCAGGGATAAAAAGGAGCAGTTCTTC

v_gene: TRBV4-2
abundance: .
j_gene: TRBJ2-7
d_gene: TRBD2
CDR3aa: CASSHGTTYEQYF
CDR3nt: TGTGCCAGCAGCCACGGGACTACCTACGAGCAGTACTTC

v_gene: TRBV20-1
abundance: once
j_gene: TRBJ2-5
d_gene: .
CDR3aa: CSAETQYF
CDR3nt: TGCAGTGCCGAGACCCAGTACTTC

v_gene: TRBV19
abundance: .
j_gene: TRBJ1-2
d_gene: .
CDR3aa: CASSISGVLGGYTF
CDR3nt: TGTGCCAGTAGTATTTCAGGGGTGCTTGGTGGCTACACCTTC

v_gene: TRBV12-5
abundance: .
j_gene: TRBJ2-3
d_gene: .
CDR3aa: CASGLGWDTQYF
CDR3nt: TGTGCTAGTGGTTTGGGTTGGGATACGCAGTATTTT

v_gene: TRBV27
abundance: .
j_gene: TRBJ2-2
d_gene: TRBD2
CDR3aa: CASSSGLAGGAGELFF
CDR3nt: TGTGCCAGCAGTTCGGGACTAGCGGGAGGAGCCGGGGAGCTGTTTTTT

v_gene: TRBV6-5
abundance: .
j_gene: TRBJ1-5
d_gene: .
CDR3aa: CASSYSGVSNQPQHF
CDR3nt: TGTGCCAGCAGTTACTCTGGGGTTAGCAATCAGCCCCAGCATTTT

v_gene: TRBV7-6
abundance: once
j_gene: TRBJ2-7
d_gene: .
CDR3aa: CASSLSPGAKGTDEQYF
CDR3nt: TGTGCCAGCAGCCTTAGCCCGGGGGCGAAGGGGACAGACGAGCAGTACTTC

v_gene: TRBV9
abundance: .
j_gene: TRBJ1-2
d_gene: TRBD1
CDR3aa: CASSLGTGAYGYTF
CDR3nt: TGTGCCAGCAGCCTTGGAACAGGGGCCTATGGCTACACCTTC

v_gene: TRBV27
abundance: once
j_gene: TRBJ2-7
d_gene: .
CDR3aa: CASSFGRTYEQYF
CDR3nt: TGTGCCAGCAGTTTTGGCAGAACCTACGAGCAGTACTTC

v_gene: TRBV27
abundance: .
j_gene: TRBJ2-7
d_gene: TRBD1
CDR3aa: CASSLDGQAYEQYF
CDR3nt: TGTGCCAGCAGTTTGGACGGACAGGCCTACGAGCAGTACTTC

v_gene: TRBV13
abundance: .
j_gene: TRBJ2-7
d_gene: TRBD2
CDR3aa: CASSSLAGPYEQYF
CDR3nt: TGTGCCAGCAGCTCTTTAGCGGGACCCTACGAGCAGTACTTC

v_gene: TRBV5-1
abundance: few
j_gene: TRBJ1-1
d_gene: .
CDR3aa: CASSLDLGSTEAFF
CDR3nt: TGCGCCAGCAGCTTGGATCTGGGTAGCACTGAAGCTTTCTTT

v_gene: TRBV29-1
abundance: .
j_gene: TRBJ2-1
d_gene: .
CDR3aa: CSVEGPGTHNEQFF
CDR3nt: TGCAGCGTTGAAGGACCAGGGACCCACAATGAGCAGTTCTTC

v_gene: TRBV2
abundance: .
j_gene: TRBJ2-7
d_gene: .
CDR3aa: CASSEADEVGSYEQYF
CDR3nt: TGTGCCAGCAGTGAAGCGGATGAAGTGGGGTCCTACGAGCAGTACTTC

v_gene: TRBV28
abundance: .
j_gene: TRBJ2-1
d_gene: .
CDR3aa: CASSYPPGSNNEQFF
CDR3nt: TGTGCCAGCAGTTACCCTCCGGGTAGTAACAATGAGCAGTTCTTC

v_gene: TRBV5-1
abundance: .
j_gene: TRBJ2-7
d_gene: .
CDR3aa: CASSFGGSYEQYF
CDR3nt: TGCGCCAGCAGCTTCGGGGGCTCCTACGAGCAGTACTTC

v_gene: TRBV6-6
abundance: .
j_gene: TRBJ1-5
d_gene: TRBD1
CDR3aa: CASSYGTGVFQPQHF
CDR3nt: TGTGCCAGCAGTTATGGGACAGGGGTATTCCAGCCCCAGCATTTT

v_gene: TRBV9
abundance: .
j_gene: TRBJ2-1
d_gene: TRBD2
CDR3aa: CASSAPAAGGPNEQFF
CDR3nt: TGTGCCAGCAGCGCCCCAGCCGCGGGAGGGCCGAATGAGCAGTTCTTC

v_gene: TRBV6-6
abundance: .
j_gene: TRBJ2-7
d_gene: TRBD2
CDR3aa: CASSYGWEGLYEQYF
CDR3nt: TGTGCCAGCAGTTACGGGTGGGAGGGGTTATACGAGCAGTACTTC

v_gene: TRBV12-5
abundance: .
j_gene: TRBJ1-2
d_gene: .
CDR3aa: CASGVGTRDYGYTF
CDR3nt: TGTGCTAGTGGGGTCGGGACACGGGATTATGGCTACACCTTC

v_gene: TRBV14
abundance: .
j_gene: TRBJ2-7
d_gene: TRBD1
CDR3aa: CASSQETGGRNEQYF
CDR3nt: TGTGCCAGCAGCCAAGAGACAGGGGGTAGAAACGAGCAGTACTTC